These 31 T cell receptor beta chains were all obtained from the same sample, sequenced in a study of human T cells and chemical hapten exposure (dated by TCRdb to the early 2020s). To prepare the library, RACE was applied. The instrument was a NextSeq 500. TCRdb took the public reads, trimmed them with fastp at Q25, ran MiXCR for clone calling and kept in-frame beta chains. Every CDR3 protein is listed once, alongside the most common genes and DNA of its rows. This sample gives 60,000 to 90,000 distinct CDR3 sequences in total; approximately 8.6% of them show up just once. Together, the top ten hold 1.7% of the sample. Read against the paper, the sample's time point label means: healthy volunteer bleed at 6 weeks. Unfractionated whole blood was collected in Tempus Blood RNA tubes, and total RNA was extracted from that blood. Sequenced sample: whole blood. All receptors come from a female donor in good health. Some clones in this sample may be carry-over from other donors' samples.

This clonotype was picked up many times. The chain has TRBV7-9 and TRBJ2-6; no firm D call. Germline values: CDR1 SEHNR, CDR2 FQNEAQ (reference sequence). The CDR3 is made up of 13 amino acids. V gave up 0 bases and J gave up 4 bases, with 1 base separating them. The CDR3 nucleotides are TGTGCCAGCAGCTTAGCAGGGGCCAACGTCCTGACTTTC. Amino acid sequence: CASSLAGANVLTF.

This clonotype has a handful of counts. V is TRBV28 and J is TRBJ1-2, with 9 bases that match TRBD1. With V trimmed by 6 bases and J by 8 bases, 4 bases remained unmatched. This CDR3 is built from 12 residues. Per the germline V gene, CDR1 is MDHEN and CDR2 is SYDVKM. The CDR3 is CASSEQGAGYTF. In DNA, the CDR3 is TGTGCCAGCAGCGAACAGGGGGCCGGCTACACCTTC.

The chain carries TRBV2 and TRBJ1-6, with 9 bases that match TRBD1. Per germline, CDR1 SNHLY and CDR2 FYNNEI. The CDR3 is 16 amino acids. V shed 4 bases and J 7 bases; nucleotides not matched to a gene: 8. The CDR3 sequence: CASSGTGAGGNSPLHF. CDR3 DNA sequence: TGTGCCAGCAGTGGGACAGGGGCCGGCGGGAATTCACCCCTCCACTTT.

On this clonotype itself: With a much larger clone just one base away, this may be a read error. This chain joins TRBV7-2 and TRBJ1-1; D is uncertain. The germline gives CDR1 SGHTA, CDR2 FQGNSA. V lost 5 bases to trimming and J lost 8 bases, with 9 bases between them. This CDR3 comprises 11 residues. CDR3 nucleotides: TGTGCCAGCAGCCGGGCAGCCGAAGCTTTCTTT. Its protein product is CASSRAAEAFF.

The J gene is TRBJ2-3, the V gene TRBV2, with D uncertain. The germline V gene encodes CDR1 SNHLY and CDR2 FYNNEI. This CDR3 is 15 amino acids long. The germline V and J ends were trimmed by 6 bases and 8 bases, with 21 bases remaining between them. This chain's CDR3 is CASSETASGGGTQYF. The CDR3 nucleotides read TGTGCCAGCAGCGAGACGGCATCCGGTGGTGGTACGCAGTATTTT.

At least ten counts were recorded for this clonotype. The chain is built from TRBV13 and TRBJ2-7, with D possibly called TRBD1 or TRBD2 (5 bases each). Per germline, CDR1 PRHDT and CDR2 FYEKMQ (reference sequence). Trimming stripped 2 bases from V and 3 bases from J, with 26 bases between. The CDR3 has 19 residues. For the CDR3, the DNA is TGTGCCAGCAGCTTATCAAGGGTACCGAGACGGGACCTAAACTACGAGCAGTACTTC. The encoded protein is CASSLSRVPRRDLNYEQYF.

The chain has TRBV5-1 and TRBJ2-3, with TRBD2 identical over 11 bases. The CDR3 length is 17 residues. Per the germline V gene, CDR1 is SGHRS and CDR2 is YFSETQ. Germline trimming cut 0 bases from V and 0 bases from J; bases unmatched to any gene: 3. CDR3 coding DNA: TGCGCCAGCAGCTTGGGACTAGCGGGACCTAGCACAGATACGCAGTATTTT. Protein: CASSLGLAGPSTDTQYF.

At least ten counts were recorded for this clonotype. This chain links TRBV10-3 with TRBJ1-3; D is unclear. The CDR3 is 12 amino acids. V was shortened by 10 bases and J by 0 bases, with 7 bases between the two germline ends. CDR1 and CDR2 (germline): ENHRY, SYGVKD. The CDR3 DNA follows: TGTGCCAGTTGGGGCTCTGGAAACACCATATATTTT. Translating gives CASWGSGNTIYF.

This clonotype has at least ten counts. The rearrangement uses TRBV21-1 and TRBJ2-7; TRBD1, the D gene given by the table, was not confirmed from the DNA. TRBV21-1 is marked as a pseudogene. The CDR3 is 16 residues long. CDR3 sequence: CASSNPLSGHAYEQYF. The CDR3 nucleotides are TGTGCCAGCAGCAACCCCCTCTCAGGGCATGCCTACGAGCAGTACTTC.

This clonotype came up once. The rearrangement joins TRBV7-2 to TRBJ2-1, with D perhaps TRBD2 (5 bases). The V end was cut by 1 base, the J end by 7 bases, with 17 bases between. The CDR3 covers 16 residues. CDR1 is SGHTA and CDR2 is FQGNSA in the germline V gene. The CDR3 nucleotides read TGTGCCAGCAGCTTAGAACGACCCCGAGGAGGTAATGAGCAGTTCTTC. It is translated as CASSLERPRGGNEQFF.

The rearrangement links TRBV5-1 to TRBJ2-3; D gene unclear. Per the germline V gene, CDR1 is SGHRS and CDR2 is YFSETQ. Trimming shortened V by 1 base and J by 0 bases, and 9 bases separated the two germline ends. The CDR3 has 15 residues. CDR3 amino acids: CASSLQQTSTDTQYF. Here the CDR3 DNA reads TGCGCCAGCAGCTTGCAACAAACTAGCACAGATACGCAGTATTTT. Drawing the rest from reference TRBV5-1 and TRBJ2-3, the complete variable domain is KAGVTQTPRYLIKTRGQQVTLSCSPISGHRSVSWYQQTPGQGLQFLFEYFSETQRNKGNFPGRFSGRQFSNSRSEMNVSTLELGDSALYLCASSLQQTSTDTQYFGPGTRLTVL.

This clonotype was recorded a few times. The rearrangement links TRBV7-3 to TRBJ1-1, with a possible D match to TRBD1 (5 bases). The CDR3 has 13 amino acids. The ends were cut back, 4 bases at V and 4 bases at J, with 10 bases in the middle. Germline CDR1 is SGHTA and CDR2 is FQGTGA. CDR3 in DNA: TGTGCCAGCAGCTCTCAGGGTGGCACTGAAGCTTTCTTT. This gives the protein CASSSQGGTEAFF.

Only a few counts were recorded for this clonotype. This chain joins TRBV10-3 and TRBJ2-3; D not resolved. The germline CDR1 and CDR2 sequences are ENHRY and SYGVKD. V shed 0 bases and J shed 5 bases, with 3 bases lying between them. The CDR3 is 12 amino acids. DNA for the CDR3: TGTGCCATCAGTGAGTCAAGAGATACGCAGTATTTT. This encodes CAISESRDTQYF.

The chain uses TRBV6-2 or TRBV6-3 and TRBJ2-1; 11 nucleotides agree with TRBD2. Unmatched junction bases numbered 1, after V lost 6 bases and J lost 0 bases. Per germline, CDR1 MNHEY and CDR2 SVGEGT. This CDR3 has 15 amino acids. DNA of the CDR3: TGTGCCAGCAGAACTAGCGGGGGCTCCTACAATGAGCAGTTCTTC. It translates to CASRTSGGSYNEQFF.

In this sample, this clonotype turned up many times. The chain couples TRBV6-1 to TRBJ2-7, with TRBD2 matching 8 bases. This CDR3 spans 14 amino acids. V dropped 3 bases and J dropped 6; count of bases not matched to a gene: 7. Germline assignment: CDR1 MNHNS and CDR2 SASEGT. The chain's CDR3 is CASSEISGAIEQYF. In DNA form, the CDR3 reads TGTGCCAGCAGTGAGATTAGCGGGGCAATCGAGCAGTACTTC.

In its sample, this clonotype was seen many times. This chain connects TRBV25-1 to TRBJ2-5; D possibly corresponds to TRBD1 (5 bases). The V and J ends lost 4 bases and 5 bases respectively, with 8 bases between them. The germline CDR1 and CDR2 sequences are MGHDK and SYGVNS. The CDR3 is 12 amino acids. The CDR3, as DNA: TGTGCCAGCAGTGTGTGGGGCGAGACCCAGTACTTC. Protein product: CASSVWGETQYF. The variable domain in full, completed from reference TRBV25-1 and TRBJ2-5, reads EADIYQTPRYLVIGTGKKITLECSQTMGHDKMYWYQQDPGMELHLIHYSYGVNSTEKGDLSSESTVSRIRTEHFPLTLESARPSHTSQYLCASSVWGETQYFGPGTRLLVL.

This clonotype was recorded at least ten times. J is TRBJ2-7 and V is TRBV5-1; 7 positions match TRBD1. CDR1 is SGHRS and CDR2 is YFSETQ in the germline V gene. This CDR3 is 14 amino acids long. V lost 4 bases and J lost 6; bases outside the gene matches: 10. This chain's CDR3 is CASSREGDRTEQYF. As DNA, the CDR3 is TGCGCCAGCAGCCGCGAGGGGGACAGAACCGAGCAGTACTTC. Variable domain in full (rest from reference TRBV5-1 and TRBJ2-7): KAGVTQTPRYLIKTRGQQVTLSCSPISGHRSVSWYQQTPGQGLQFLFEYFSETQRNKGNFPGRFSGRQFSNSRSEMNVSTLELGDSALYLCASSREGDRTEQYFGPGTRLTVT.

This clonotype showed up many times. The J gene is TRBJ1-1, the V gene TRBV20-1; a possible D gene is TRBD1 (6 bases). Germline V gene lookup returns CDR1 DFQATT and CDR2 SNEGSKA (reference sequence). This CDR3 is 15 amino acids long. Trimming took off 6 bases at V and 4 bases at J, with 21 bases between the two ends. CDR3 DNA sequence: TGCAGTGCACGTCGCAGGGGACGGCCCTTCACTGAAGCTTTCTTT. Its protein is CSARRRGRPFTEAFF.

The genes are TRBV6-2 or TRBV6-3 and TRBJ2-5; 7 bases fit TRBD1. Germline assignment: CDR1 MNHEY and CDR2 SVGEGT. The CDR3 is 14 amino acids. The V gene end was trimmed by 6 bases and the J gene end by 1 base; junction bases not matched to a gene: 5. The DNA for the CDR3 is TGTGCCAGCAGCCACCGGGACAGCCAAGAGACCCAGTACTTC. It encodes CASSHRDSQETQYF.

This clonotype was observed a few times. V gene TRBV28 combines with J gene TRBJ1-2; a weak D match, TRBD1 (5 bases). CDR3 length: 16 residues. V shed 6 bases and J shed 8 bases, with 25 bases lying between them. Germline lookup yields CDR1 MDHEN and CDR2 SYDVKM. The CDR3 DNA is TGTGCCAGCAGGGTAAGGGGCAGTTTGGAATTTGTCGGCTACACCTTC. It encodes CASRVRGSLEFVGYTF.

This clonotype was counted only a few times. This sequence joins TRBV6-2 or TRBV6-3 and TRBJ1-2; TRBD1 might be the D (5 bases). The CDR3 totals 16 residues. Germline V gives CDR1 MNHEY, CDR2 SVGEGT. V lost 4 bases and J 8 bases, leaving 23 bases between the germline ends. The DNA for the CDR3 is TGTGCCAGCAGTTTCCCCTCTTCAGGGAACGTAGAAGGCTACACCTTC. Residues: CASSFPSSGNVEGYTF.

The CDR3 DNA is TGTGCCATCAGCAGGGGTTCGTCCGGGGAGCTGTTTTTT. As protein: CAISRGSSGELFF. V and J are TRBV10-3 and TRBJ2-2, with D possibly being TRBD1 (6 bases). The V end lost 6 bases, the J end lost 6 bases, and 11 bases lay between the germline ends. The CDR3 is 13 amino acids. Looked up from germline, CDR1 is ENHRY and CDR2 is SYGVKD.

The chain employs TRBV2 and TRBJ2-3; perhaps TRBD1 as D (6 bases). V was trimmed by 6 bases and J by 2 bases, leaving 9 bases between them. This CDR3 spans 13 amino acids. CDR1 and CDR2 from the germline V gene are SNHLY and FYNNEI. CDR3 sequence reads: CASRRGTTDTQYF. The CDR3 region has the DNA TGTGCCAGCAGAAGGGGGACCACAGATACGCAGTATTTT.

Ten or more counts support this clonotype. The chain is built from TRBV6-5 and TRBJ2-7; TRBD1 matches at 7 bases. The V gene's germline CDR1 is MNHEY and CDR2 SVGAGI. The V and J ends lost 6 bases and 1 base, in that order; junction bases with no gene match: 9. The CDR3 is 15 residues long. The CDR3 DNA follows: TGTGCCAGCAGGTTAGCACCGGGACAGTCCTACGAGCAGTACTTC. Translation: CASRLAPGQSYEQYF.

This clonotype occurred a few times. V usage is TRBV6-6 and J usage is TRBJ2-1; TRBD1 matches at 9 bases. This CDR3 comprises 16 residues. Germline CDR1 and CDR2: MNHNY and SVGAGI (reference sequence). The trim removed 7 bases at V and 0 bases at J, leaving 7 bases unmatched. The CDR3 loop is CASTPGDRASYNEQFF. CDR3 in DNA: TGTGCCAGCACACCCGGGGACAGGGCCTCCTACAATGAGCAGTTCTTC.

This clonotype has ten or more counts. V gene TRBV6-5 combines with J gene TRBJ2-7; perhaps TRBD1 as D (5 bases). V was clipped by 8 bases and J by 12 bases, with 23 bases between them. Germline V gene sequence: CDR1 MNHEY, CDR2 SVGAGI. The CDR3 has 13 residues. Written as DNA, the CDR3 is TGTGCCAGCCGTTCGACAGCTTCCCGGCGCCTGTACTTC. It yields the protein CASRSTASRRLYF.

This chain links TRBV3-1 with TRBJ1-1; D is undetermined. The CDR3 is 14 residues long. Trimming left V 1 base short and J 1 base short, with 7 bases between. Germline CDR1 and CDR2: LGHDT and YNNKEL (reference sequence). In DNA, the CDR3 is TGTGCCAGCAGCCAAGTTCGGGGGAACACTGAAGCTTTCTTT. This sequence encodes CASSQVRGNTEAFF. Combining the CDR3 with reference TRBV3-1 and TRBJ1-1 gives the whole variable domain DTAVSQTPKYLVTQMGNDKSIKCEQNLGHDTMYWYKQDSKKFLKIMFSYNNKELIINETVPNRFSPKSPDKAHLNLHINSLELGDSAVYFCASSQVRGNTEAFFGQGTRLTVV.

This clonotype was seen repeatedly, ten times or more. The chain couples TRBV7-8 to TRBJ2-7; 9 positions match TRBD1. Germline CDR1 SGHVS, CDR2 FQNEAQ. After removal of 5 bases from V and 0 bases from J, the junction contained 2 bases not matched to a gene. The CDR3 is 14 amino acids. The CDR3 DNA sequence: TGTGCCAGCAGCCGGGACAGGGCCTCCTACGAGCAGTACTTC. It translates to CASSRDRASYEQYF.

To note about this clonotype: This sequence may be a read error, since a much larger clone differs from it by one base. This chain connects TRBV12-3 or TRBV12-4 to TRBJ1-5; D is unresolved. CDR3 length: 11 amino acids. V dropped 4 bases and J dropped 6 bases, with 4 bases sitting between them. Here the CDR3 reads CASSWGQPQHF. CDR3 in DNA: TGTGCCAGCAGTTGGGGTCAGCCCCAGCATTTT.

V usage is TRBV28 and J usage is TRBJ2-7; 8 nucleotides align to TRBD2. CDR3 size: 17 residues. Looked up from germline, CDR1 is MDHEN and CDR2 is SYDVKM. Trimming cost V 2 bases and J 2 bases; bases outside gene matches: 11. CDR3 in amino acids: CASSLDHRGGSTYEQYF. The CDR3 coding sequence is TGTGCCAGCAGTTTAGATCATCGGGGGGGAAGTACCTACGAGCAGTACTTC.

In this sample, this clonotype turned up many times. This rearrangement joins TRBV7-2 to TRBJ2-3; 14 bases line up with TRBD2. CDR1 and CDR2 (germline): SGHTA, FQGNSA. J was trimmed by 1 base and V by 5 bases; bases with no gene match: 5. The CDR3 extends over 17 amino acids. The CDR3 region is CASSLPGLAGGTDTQYF. In nucleotides, the CDR3 is TGTGCCAGCAGCCTGCCGGGACTAGCGGGGGGCACAGATACGCAGTATTTT. The full variable domain, in which reference TRBV7-2 and TRBJ2-3 provide the parts outside the CDR3, is GAGVSQSPSNKVTEKGKDVELRCDPISGHTALYWYRQSLGQGLEFLIYFQGNSAPDKSGLPSDRFSAERTGGSVSTLTIQRTQQEDSAVYLCASSLPGLAGGTDTQYFGPGTRLTVL.